The source of this T cell receptor beta chain is a study of blood T cell repertoires in COVID-19. The CDR3 runs 18 residues. The authors' processing: Nucleated cell counts were estimated from reference gene primer amplification. Sequencing used immunoSEQ multiplex PCR; TCRdb keeps in-frame clones, though not all of them. D and trimming were read from the DNA, whereas the V and J calls and clone size are those reported in that table. The table records 200,000 to 250,000 clones, 80% to 90% of them present only once. Participant-reported clinical history was the basis for cohort assignment. Sequencing input: PBMCs or T cells enriched from blood (not recorded which). The V and J genes are TRBV21-1 and TRBJ2-7; the table's D gene call, TRBD2, was not cross checked with the DNA. TRBV21-1 is classified as a pseudogene. The sequence came from a woman in her forties with acute COVID-19. CDR3 protein: CASSKGFCGSIRSYEQYF. CDR3 nucleotide sequence: TGTGCCAGCAGCAAAGGGTTTTGCGGCAGTATTCGTTCCTACGAGCAGTACTTC.